This TCR beta chain stems from a study of blood T cell repertoires in COVID-19. This clone was seen a handful of times. J lost 8 bases, V lost 4 bases, and 7 bases had no gene match. The CDR3 is 13 amino acids. The germline V gene has CDR1 SGHNT and CDR2 YYREEE (reference sequence). The protocol was immunoSEQ multiplex PCR, while the TCRdb copy is restricted to in-frame clones and leaves out a portion. The sample has under 300,000 clones, roughly 85% seen once. The specimen was peripheral blood. This receptor was taken from a human donor in a cohort sampled during active COVID-19. This chain connects TRBV5-4 to TRBJ1-2; 8 positions agree with TRBD1. The CDR3 here is CASSLAGGKGYTF. The CDR3 region has the DNA TGTGCCAGCAGCCTTGCAGGGGGCAAAGGCTACACCTTC.